This T cell receptor beta chain was observed in a study of breast tumors, draining lymph nodes, adjacent tissues. General observations from the study: Tumor TCR diversity was below lymph nodes but above nontumor tissue. Compared with basal-like, luminal-like tumors shared significantly more repertoire with nontumor tissue. Data only fit, rather than demonstrated, lymph node origin of most tumor T cells.

Breast cancer patients provided tissue from their axillary draining lymph nodes. On this clonotype: Its specificity is not known. A read error may produce the germline difference seen at one junction end.

Using its own MiXCR run on the multiplex PCR reads, TCRdb lists one record per CDR3 protein. The data contain about 94,000 distinct CDR3 sequences, approximately 31% of them singletons. The CDR3 has 13 amino acids. Per the germline V gene, CDR1 is SGHRS and CDR2 is YFSETQ. The clonotype originates from a female donor with breast cancer. Some clones in this sample may be carry-over from other donors' samples. Sequencing was carried out using axillary lymph node tissue. The chain employs TRBV5-1 and TRBJ2-3; the D gene is possibly TRBD1 (7 bases). The CDR3 DNA sequence: TGCGCCACGCGGGACAGTCGCACAGATACCCAGTGTTTT. This gives the protein CATRDSRTDTQCF.